This T cell receptor beta chain was documented in a study of cytomegalovirus exposure and HLA in healthy donors. The study ran its PCR with 60 Vbeta and 13 Jbeta primers. Clones were sequenced by immunoSEQ multiplex PCR, and TCRdb holds only the in-frame ones, with some missing. The sample lists 150,000 or so clones; over 70% were seen once. Study conclusions and caveats: Presence/absence analyses took donor sequencing depth as roughly uniform. Reported results showed that the classifier diagnosed cytomegalovirus status with high specificity and sensitivity. Follow-up analysis later connected one missense variant in DCLRE1C with trimming of TCR beta V- and J-genes.

With 1 base clipped from V and 5 bases from J, the junction kept 1 base outside the gene matches. The CDR3 is 14 amino acids. The germline V gene encodes CDR1 LNHNV and CDR2 YYDKDF (reference sequence). This clone occurred once. Its target is unknown. The TCR sequence derives from a woman aged 40 to 50 in good health and CMV-seropositive. The genes are TRBV15 and TRBJ1-2; 10 nucleotides line up with TRBD1. Sequencing was performed on PBMCs. CDR3 protein: CATSRGGQGYGYTF. CDR3 in DNA: TGTGCCACCAGCAGAGGGGGACAGGGGTATGGCTACACCTTC.